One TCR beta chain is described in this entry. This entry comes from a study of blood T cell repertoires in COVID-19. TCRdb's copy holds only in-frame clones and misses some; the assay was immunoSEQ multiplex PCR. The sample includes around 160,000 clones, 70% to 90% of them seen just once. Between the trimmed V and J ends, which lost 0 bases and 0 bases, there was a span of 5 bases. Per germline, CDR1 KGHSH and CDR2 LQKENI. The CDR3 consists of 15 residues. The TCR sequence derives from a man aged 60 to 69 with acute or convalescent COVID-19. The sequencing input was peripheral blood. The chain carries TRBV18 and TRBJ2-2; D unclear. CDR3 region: CASSPPIANTGELFF. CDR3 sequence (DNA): TGTGCCAGCTCACCACCTATCGCGAACACCGGGGAGCTGTTTTTT.